This is a list of T cell receptor beta chains from one sample in a study of Graves' ophthalmopathy and Graves' hyperthyroidism. TCRdb reprocessed the multiplex PCR reads with MiXCR, giving one entry per CDR3 protein. The sample contains approximately 500,000 distinct CDR3 sequences, under 15% of which appear only once. Sequenced material: blood. The source is a woman aged 25 to 39 with Graves' ophthalmopathy. Each CDR3 is given with its conserved first and last residue. Fields, in order: V gene, clone size, J gene, CDR3 protein. The listing skips clone size in some rows; elsewhere it reads once, few, many or a size class.

TRBV6-1	many	TRBJ2-5	CASSRSGRSETQYF
TRBV29-1	NA	TRBJ2-7	CSVEDSKSYEQYF
TRBV12-3/TRBV12-4	many	TRBJ2-5	CASSLAGVVETQYF
TRBV7-9	many	TRBJ2-7	CASSPNLGISYEQYF
TRBV6-5	many	TRBJ1-6	CASSSGGGSPLHF
TRBV11-1	NA	TRBJ1-1	CASSLNQGAGTEAFF
TRBV19	NA	TRBJ1-1	CASSAWTGKDTEAFF
TRBV19	many	TRBJ2-2	CASSHRDRRNTGELFF
TRBV19	NA	TRBJ2-2	CASSPLWTDTGELFF
TRBV29-1	many	TRBJ1-2	CSASTGNGGYGYTF
TRBV15	NA	TRBJ2-5	CATNPKLAGSTQYF
TRBV28	NA	TRBJ1-1	CASSGTLYNEAFF
TRBV6-1	NA	TRBJ2-7	CASSPGTASPYEQYF
TRBV7-2	few	TRBJ2-4	CASSFSNQVGKNIQYF
TRBV4-2	many	TRBJ1-1	CASLPPGPNTEAFF
TRBV20-1	many	TRBJ2-5	CSARLGGTQETQYF
TRBV27	NA	TRBJ2-2	CASSLGRGGLFF
TRBV7-6	NA	TRBJ2-7	CANSLGQGSYEQYF
TRBV12-3/TRBV12-4	many	TRBJ1-1	CASSPSGGRRTEAFF